Listed here is a single T cell receptor (beta chain). Clones were sequenced by immunoSEQ multiplex PCR, and TCRdb holds only the in-frame ones, with some missing. The sample records approximately 170,000 clones, around 87% being singletons. Germline V lookup: CDR1 SGHDT, CDR2 YYEEEE. The CDR3 length is 15 residues. V was clipped by 1 base and J by 9 bases, with 19 bases between them. The data stem from a study of control samples from healthy donors and cancer patients. The sequenced sample was blood. The chain combines TRBV5-6 with TRBJ1-1; D is perhaps TRBD1 (5 bases). This clonotype originated in a woman in her forties or fifties in good health. CDR3 nucleotides: TGTGCCAGCAGCTTGATGGGGCAGATGGTGACGAAAGCTTTCTTT. Translation gives CASSLMGQMVTKAFF.